This TCR beta chain was identified during a study of T cell repertoires in cytomegalovirus infection. Study at large: Public TCR beta signatures were indicative of both CMV infection and a matching HLA type. General study results and limits: Carriers of CMV plus the relevant HLA were identified by cumulative public TCR beta family frequency. It was HLA-C-restricted CMV-specific TCR beta clonotypes that dominated the response ex vivo.

TCRdb independently ran MiXCR on the reads; one entry per CDR3 protein. Counted here are about 460,000 distinct CDR3 sequences, about 10% occurring once; the ten biggest clones make up approximately 10%. Trimming stripped 3 bases from V and 6 bases from J, with 15 bases between. The germline V gene has CDR1 DFQATT and CDR2 SNEGSKA (reference sequence). This CDR3 contains 14 residues. This clonotype was picked up a small number of times. The target antigen is unknown. The source material was PBMCs. This clonotype was obtained from a human donor in good health (CMV status not recorded). Some clones in this sample may be carry-over from other donors' samples. The V and J genes are TRBV20-1 and TRBJ1-5; the D gene is possibly TRBD1 (5 bases). CDR3 bases: TGCAGTGCTAGGGCCCCAGGGCGAGCTCAGCCCCAGCATTTT. Protein sequence: CSARAPGRAQPQHF.